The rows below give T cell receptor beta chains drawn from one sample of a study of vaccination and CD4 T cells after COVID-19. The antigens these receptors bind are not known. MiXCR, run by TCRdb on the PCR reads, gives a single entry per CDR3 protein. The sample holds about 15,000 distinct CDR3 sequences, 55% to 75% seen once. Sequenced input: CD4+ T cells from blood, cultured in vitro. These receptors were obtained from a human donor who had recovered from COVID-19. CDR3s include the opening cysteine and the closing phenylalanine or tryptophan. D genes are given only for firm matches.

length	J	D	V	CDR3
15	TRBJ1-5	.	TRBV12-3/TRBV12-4	CASSRTGANVQPQHF
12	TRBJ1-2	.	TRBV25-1	CASSVSTYGYTF
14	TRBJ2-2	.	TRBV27	CASSLGWNTGELFF
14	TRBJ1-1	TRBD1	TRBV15	CATSRGRGRTEAFF
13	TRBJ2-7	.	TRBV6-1	CASSGQLAYEQYF
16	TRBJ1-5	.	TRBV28	CASSLFRDRSNQPQHF
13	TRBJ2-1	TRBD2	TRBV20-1	CSARRTSLNEQFF
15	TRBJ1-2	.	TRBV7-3	CASSLRAEEDYGYTF
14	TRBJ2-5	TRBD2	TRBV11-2	CASSLGGVGETQYF
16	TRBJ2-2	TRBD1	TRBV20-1	CSARPLRDSNTGELFF
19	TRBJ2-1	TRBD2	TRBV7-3	CASSLRPSGSLFSYNEQFF
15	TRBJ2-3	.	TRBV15	CATSRSRKFTDTQYF
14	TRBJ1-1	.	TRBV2	CASSSLVSATEAFF
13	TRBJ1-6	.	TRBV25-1	CASSGLRNSPLHF
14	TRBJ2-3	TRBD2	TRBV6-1	CASRRGIGTDTQYF
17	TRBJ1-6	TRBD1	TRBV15	CATSREIFGTVNSPLHF
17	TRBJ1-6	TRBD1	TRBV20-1	CSARELQGTMPNSPLHF
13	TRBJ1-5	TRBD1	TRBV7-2	CASRPDQGTAEHF
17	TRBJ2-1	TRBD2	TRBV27	CASSSGTSGRTYNEQFF
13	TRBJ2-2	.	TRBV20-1	CSAPDGVTGELFF
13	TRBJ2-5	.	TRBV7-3	CASSLIAGETQYF
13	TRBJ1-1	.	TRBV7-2	CASTGFLGGPAFF
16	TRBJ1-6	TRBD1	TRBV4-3	CASSQRTGGYNSPLHF